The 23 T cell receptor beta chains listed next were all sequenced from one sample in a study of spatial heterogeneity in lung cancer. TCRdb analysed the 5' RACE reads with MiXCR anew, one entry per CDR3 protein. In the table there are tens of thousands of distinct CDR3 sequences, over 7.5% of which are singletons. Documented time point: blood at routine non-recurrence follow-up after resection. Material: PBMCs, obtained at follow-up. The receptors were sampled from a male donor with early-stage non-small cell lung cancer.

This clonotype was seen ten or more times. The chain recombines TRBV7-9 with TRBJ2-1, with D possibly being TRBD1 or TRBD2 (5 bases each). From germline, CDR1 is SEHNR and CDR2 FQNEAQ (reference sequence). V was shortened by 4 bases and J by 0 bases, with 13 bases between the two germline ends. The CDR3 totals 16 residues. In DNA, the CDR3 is TGTGCCAGCAGCTCTCGACGGGGCAGCTCCTACAATGAGCAGTTCTTC. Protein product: CASSSRRGSSYNEQFF.

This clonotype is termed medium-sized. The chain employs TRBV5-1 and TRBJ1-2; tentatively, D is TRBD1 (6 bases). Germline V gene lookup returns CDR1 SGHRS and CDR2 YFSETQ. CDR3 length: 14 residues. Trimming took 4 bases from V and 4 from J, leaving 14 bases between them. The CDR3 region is CASSPDSKPYGYTF. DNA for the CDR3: TGCGCCAGCAGCCCGGACAGTAAACCCTATGGCTACACCTTC.

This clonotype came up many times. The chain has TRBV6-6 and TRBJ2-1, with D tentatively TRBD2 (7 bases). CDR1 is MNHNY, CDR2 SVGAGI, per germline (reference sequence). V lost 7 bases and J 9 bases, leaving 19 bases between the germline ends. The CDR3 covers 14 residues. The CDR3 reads CASIMGGAQSEQFF. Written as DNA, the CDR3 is TGTGCCAGCATCATGGGGGGGGCGCAGAGTGAGCAGTTCTTC.

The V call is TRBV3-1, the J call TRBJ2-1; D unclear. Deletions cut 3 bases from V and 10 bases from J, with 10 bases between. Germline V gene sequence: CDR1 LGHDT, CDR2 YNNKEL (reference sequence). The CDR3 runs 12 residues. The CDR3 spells CASSHIASEQFF. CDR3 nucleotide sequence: TGTGCCAGCAGCCATATTGCGAGCGAGCAGTTCTTC.

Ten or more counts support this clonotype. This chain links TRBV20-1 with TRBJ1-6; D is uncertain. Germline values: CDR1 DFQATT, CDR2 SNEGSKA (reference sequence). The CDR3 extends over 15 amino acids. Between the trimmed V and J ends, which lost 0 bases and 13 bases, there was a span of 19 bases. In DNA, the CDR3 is TGCAGTGCTAGAGATACGATCGAAGATATCGTCCCCCTCCACTTT. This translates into CSARDTIEDIVPLHF.

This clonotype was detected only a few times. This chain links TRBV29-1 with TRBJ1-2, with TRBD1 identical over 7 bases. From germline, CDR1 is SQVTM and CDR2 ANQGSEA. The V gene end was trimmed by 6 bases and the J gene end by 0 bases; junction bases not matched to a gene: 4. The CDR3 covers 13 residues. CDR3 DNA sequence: TGCAGCGTGGGGGACAGCCCTAACTATGGCTACACCTTC. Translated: CSVGDSPNYGYTF.

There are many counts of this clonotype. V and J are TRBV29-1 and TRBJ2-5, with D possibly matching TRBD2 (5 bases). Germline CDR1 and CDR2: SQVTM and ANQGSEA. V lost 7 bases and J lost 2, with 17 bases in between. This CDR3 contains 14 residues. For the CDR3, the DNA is TGCAGCGCGCGGGCCTCTACCGGACAAGAGACCCAGTACTTC. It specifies CSARASTGQETQYF.

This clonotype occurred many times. The CDR3 region is CASSLGIPGSPLHF. The CDR3, as DNA: TGTGCCAGCAGCTTGGGGATCCCGGGCTCACCCCTCCACTTT. The chain couples TRBV7-9 to TRBJ1-6; D unresolved. Trimming removed 3 bases at V and 10 bases at J, with 13 bases between. The V gene's germline CDR1 is SEHNR and CDR2 FQNEAQ (reference sequence). This CDR3 contains 14 residues.

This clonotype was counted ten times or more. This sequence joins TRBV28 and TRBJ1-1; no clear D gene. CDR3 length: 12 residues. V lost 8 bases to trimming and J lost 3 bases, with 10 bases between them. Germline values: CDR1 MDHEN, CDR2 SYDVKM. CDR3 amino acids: CASGLGYTEAFF. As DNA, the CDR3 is TGTGCCAGCGGACTGGGGTACACTGAAGCTTTCTTT.

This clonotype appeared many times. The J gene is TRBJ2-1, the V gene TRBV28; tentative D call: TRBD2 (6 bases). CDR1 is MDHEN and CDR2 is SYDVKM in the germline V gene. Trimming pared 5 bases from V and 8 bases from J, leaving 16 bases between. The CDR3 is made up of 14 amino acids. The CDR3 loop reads CASSVGGVVHEQFF. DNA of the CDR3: TGTGCCAGCAGTGTTGGCGGGGTGGTACATGAGCAGTTCTTC.

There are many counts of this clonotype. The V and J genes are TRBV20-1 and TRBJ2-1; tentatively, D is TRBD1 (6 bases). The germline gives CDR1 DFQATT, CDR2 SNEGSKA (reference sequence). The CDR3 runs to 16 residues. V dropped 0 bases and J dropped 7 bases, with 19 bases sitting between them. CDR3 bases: TGCAGTGCTAGAGATCCTTCGACAGGACAACAAAATGAGCAGTTCTTC. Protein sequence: CSARDPSTGQQNEQFF.

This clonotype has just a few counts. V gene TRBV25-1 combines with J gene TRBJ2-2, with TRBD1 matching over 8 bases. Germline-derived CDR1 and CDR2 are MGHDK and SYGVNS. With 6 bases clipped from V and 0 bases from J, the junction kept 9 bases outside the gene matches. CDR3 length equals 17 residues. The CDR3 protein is CASRGQGNRANTGELFF. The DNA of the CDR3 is TGTGCCAGCAGAGGACAGGGAAACCGCGCGAACACCGGGGAGCTGTTTTTT.

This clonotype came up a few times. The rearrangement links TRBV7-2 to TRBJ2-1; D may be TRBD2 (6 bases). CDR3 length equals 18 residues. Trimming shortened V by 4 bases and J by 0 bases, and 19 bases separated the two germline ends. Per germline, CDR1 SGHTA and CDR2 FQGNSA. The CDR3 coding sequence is TGTGCCAGCAGCTCACCAGGTTGGGCGGGGAGCTCCTACAATGAGCAGTTCTTC. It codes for CASSSPGWAGSSYNEQFF.

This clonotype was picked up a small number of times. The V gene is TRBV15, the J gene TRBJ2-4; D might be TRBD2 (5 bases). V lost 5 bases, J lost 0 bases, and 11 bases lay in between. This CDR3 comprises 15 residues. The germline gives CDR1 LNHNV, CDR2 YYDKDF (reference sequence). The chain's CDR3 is CATSLPGKAKNIQYF. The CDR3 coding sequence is TGTGCCACCAGCCTCCCGGGGAAAGCCAAAAACATTCAGTACTTC.

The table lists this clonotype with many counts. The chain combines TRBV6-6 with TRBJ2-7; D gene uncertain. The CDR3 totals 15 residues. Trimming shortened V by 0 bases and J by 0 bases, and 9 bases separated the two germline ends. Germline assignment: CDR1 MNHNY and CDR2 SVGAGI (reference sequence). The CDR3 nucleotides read TGTGCCAGCAGTTACTCCGCAGGTAGCTCCTACGAGCAGTACTTC. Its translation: CASSYSAGSSYEQYF.

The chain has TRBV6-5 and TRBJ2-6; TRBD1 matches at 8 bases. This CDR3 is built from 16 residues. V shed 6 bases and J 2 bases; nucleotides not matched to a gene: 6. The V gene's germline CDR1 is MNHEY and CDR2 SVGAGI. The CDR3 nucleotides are TGTGCCAGCAGATCACACAGGGGGACTGGGGCCAACGTCCTGACTTTC. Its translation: CASRSHRGTGANVLTF.

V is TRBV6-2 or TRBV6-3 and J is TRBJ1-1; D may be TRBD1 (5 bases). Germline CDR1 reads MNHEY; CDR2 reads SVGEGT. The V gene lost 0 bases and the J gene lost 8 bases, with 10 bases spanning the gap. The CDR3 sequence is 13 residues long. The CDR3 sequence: CASSYSYGDEAFF. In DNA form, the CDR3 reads TGTGCCAGCAGTTACTCGTATGGGGACGAAGCTTTCTTT.

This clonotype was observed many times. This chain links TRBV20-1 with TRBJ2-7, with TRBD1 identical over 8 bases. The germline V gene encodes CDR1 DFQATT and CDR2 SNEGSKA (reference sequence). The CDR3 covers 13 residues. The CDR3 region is CSATTGVKYEQYF. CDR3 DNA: TGCAGCGCGACGACAGGGGTGAAGTACGAGCAGTACTTC.

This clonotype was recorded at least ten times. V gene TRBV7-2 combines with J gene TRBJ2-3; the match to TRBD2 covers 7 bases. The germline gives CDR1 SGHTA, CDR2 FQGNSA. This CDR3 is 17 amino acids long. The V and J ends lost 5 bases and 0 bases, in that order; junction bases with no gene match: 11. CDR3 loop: CASSPHAGGGSTDTQYF. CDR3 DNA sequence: TGTGCCAGCAGCCCCCATGCGGGCGGGGGAAGCACAGATACGCAGTATTTT.

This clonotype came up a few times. The CDR3 DNA follows: TGCAGCGCAGGACAGGCCTTCAATCAGCCCCAGCATTTT. It codes for CSAGQAFNQPQHF. The chain has TRBV29-1 and TRBJ1-5, with TRBD1 identical over 7 bases. With V trimmed by 7 bases and J by 3 bases, 6 bases remained unmatched. The germline V gene has CDR1 SQVTM and CDR2 ANQGSEA. This CDR3 is 13 amino acids long.

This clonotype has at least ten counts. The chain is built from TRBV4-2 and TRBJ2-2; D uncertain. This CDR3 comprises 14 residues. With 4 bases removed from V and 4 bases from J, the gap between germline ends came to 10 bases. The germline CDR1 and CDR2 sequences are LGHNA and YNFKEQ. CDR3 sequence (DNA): TGTGCCAGCAGCCGAGAGAGCCTCACCGGGGAGCTGTTTTTT. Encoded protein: CASSRESLTGELFF.

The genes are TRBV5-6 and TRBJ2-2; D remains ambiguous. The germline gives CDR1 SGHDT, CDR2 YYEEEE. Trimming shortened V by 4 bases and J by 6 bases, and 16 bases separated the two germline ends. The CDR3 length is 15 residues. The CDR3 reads CASSRTAFGAGELFF. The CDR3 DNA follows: TGTGCCAGCAGCCGGACGGCTTTTGGGGCCGGGGAGCTGTTTTTT.

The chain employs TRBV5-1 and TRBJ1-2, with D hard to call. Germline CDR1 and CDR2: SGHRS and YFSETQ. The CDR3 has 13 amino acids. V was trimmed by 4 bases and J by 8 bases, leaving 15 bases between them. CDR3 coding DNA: TGCGCCAGCAGCACGGACGCGAACGCCGGCTACACCTTC. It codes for CASSTDANAGYTF.